The 3 T cell receptor beta chains below all came from one sample that was sequenced in a study of blood T cell repertoires in COVID-19. Profiling relied on immunoSEQ multiplex PCR, and the TCRdb table lists in-frame clones only, not all of them. Altogether over 200,000 clones are present, approximately 90% being singletons, with the ten largest covering over 0.75%. What was sequenced was peripheral blood. Receptor source: a man aged 60 to 75 with COVID-19, enrolled during active disease.

The V call is TRBV3-1 (or the pseudogene TRBV3-2), the J call TRBJ2-5; D is unclear. Trimming shortened V by 4 bases and J by 5 bases, and 14 bases separated the two germline ends. Germline-derived CDR1 and CDR2 are LGHDT and YNNKEL (reference sequence). This CDR3 is 14 amino acids long. CDR3: CASSRGSTRETQYF. CDR3 sequence (DNA): TGTGCCAGCAGCCGAGGTTCGACGCGGGAGACCCAGTACTTC.

The V gene is TRBV4-1, the J gene TRBJ2-2; a possible D gene is TRBD2 (5 bases). The CDR3 is 15 residues long. The ends were cut back, 1 base at V and 3 bases at J, with 9 bases in the middle. The germline V gene encodes CDR1 MGHRA and CDR2 YSYEKL. CDR3 nucleotide sequence: TGCGCCAGCAGCCAAGTGGACTCTTACACCGGGGAGCTGTTTTTT. It encodes CASSQVDSYTGELFF.

V is TRBV11-2 and J is TRBJ2-4, with 8 nucleotides matching TRBD1. Trimming cost V 5 bases and J 3 bases; bases outside gene matches: 9. This CDR3 comprises 16 residues. Germline V gives CDR1 SGHAT, CDR2 FQNNGV. The CDR3 here is CASSQLTGGLKNIQYF. The DNA of the CDR3 is TGTGCCAGCAGCCAACTAACAGGGGGTCTCAAAAACATTCAGTACTTC.